What follows are 13 T cell receptor beta chains derived from one specimen sequenced in a study of blood T cell repertoires in COVID-19. Some clones are missing from TCRdb's copy, which holds only in-frame ones; the method was immunoSEQ multiplex PCR. Among around 480,000 clones listed, about 91% were seen once. Sequences were obtained from peripheral blood. The source of these receptors is a woman aged 45-65 years with COVID-19, enrolled during active disease.

This clone was counted a single time. The J gene is TRBJ2-5, the V gene TRBV18; no clear D gene. This CDR3 has 12 residues. V lost 5 bases and J 4 bases, leaving 8 bases between the germline ends. Germline CDR1 KGHSH, CDR2 LQKENI. CDR3 protein: CASSTLRETQYF. CDR3 DNA: TGTGCCAGCTCAACCTTGAGAGAGACCCAGTACTTC. The full variable domain, in which reference TRBV18 and TRBJ2-5 provide the parts outside the CDR3, is NAGVMQNPRHLVRRRGQEARLRCSPMKGHSHVYWYRQLPEEGLKFMVYLQKENIIDESGMPKERFSAEFPKEGPSILRIQQVVRGDSAAYFCASSTLRETQYFGPGTRLLVL.

The V call is TRBV5-1, the J call TRBJ2-1; D possibly corresponds to TRBD1 (5 bases). Germline V gives CDR1 SGHRS, CDR2 YFSETQ. The CDR3 is 17 amino acids. The germline V and J ends were trimmed by 2 bases and 4 bases, with 19 bases remaining between them. The CDR3 sequence: CASSFPTGPGSYNEQFF. The CDR3 DNA reads as TGCGCCAGCAGCTTCCCCACAGGTCCCGGGTCATACAATGAGCAGTTCTTC.

This clone was seen only once. V gene TRBV7-9 combines with J gene TRBJ2-1, with 9 nucleotides matching TRBD1. The ends lost 4 bases at V and 4 bases at J; junction bases unmatched: 5. CDR1 is SEHNR, CDR2 FQNEAQ, per germline (reference sequence). This CDR3 is built from 15 residues. Written as DNA, the CDR3 is TGTGCCAGCAGCTCCCCGGGACAGGGTTACAATGAGCAGTTCTTC. It yields the protein CASSSPGQGYNEQFF.

V is TRBV30 and J is TRBJ1-2; TRBD1 agrees at 7 bases. The CDR3 runs 14 residues. Germline trimming cut 1 base from V and 7 bases from J; bases unmatched to any gene: 9. CDR1 GTSNPN and CDR2 SVGIG come from the germline V gene (reference sequence). CDR3 in amino acids: CAWSETGIRSGYTF. The CDR3 DNA is TGTGCCTGGAGTGAGACAGGGATAAGATCTGGCTACACCTTC.

This chain connects TRBV4-1 to TRBJ2-6, with 9 bases matching TRBD2. CDR1 MGHRA and CDR2 YSYEKL come from the germline V gene. CDR3 length equals 18 residues. Losses at the gene ends were 0 bases for V and 0 bases for J; bases not matched to a gene: 3. The CDR3 DNA is TGCGCCAGCAGCCAAGACGGCGGGGGGGCCTCTGGGGCCAACGTCCTGACTTTC. As protein: CASSQDGGGASGANVLTF.

The chain links TRBV4-1 to TRBJ2-3; 7 nucleotides agree with TRBD1. Trimming at V came to 4 bases and at J to 2 bases, leaving 9 bases not matched to a gene. The CDR3 length is 16 residues. CDR1 and CDR2 from the germline V gene are MGHRA and YSYEKL. The CDR3 is CASSLAQGTATDTQYF. For the CDR3, the DNA is TGCGCCAGCAGCCTCGCACAGGGGACAGCCACAGATACGCAGTATTTT.

This rearrangement joins TRBV3-1 (or the pseudogene TRBV3-2) to TRBJ2-2; 8 bases match TRBD2. The V segment lost 4 bases and the J segment 7 bases; nucleotides outside the gene matches: 11. CDR3 length: 16 amino acids. From germline, CDR1 is LGHDT and CDR2 YNNKEL (reference sequence). In nucleotides, the CDR3 is TGTGCCAGCAGCCTCCCGGGACTAGTAAGCGGCGGGGAGCTGTTTTTT. Its translation: CASSLPGLVSGGELFF.

CDR3 sequence: CASSQVGMGEEYNEQFF. DNA of the CDR3: TGTGCCAGCAGCCAAGTTGGAATGGGGGAGGAATACAATGAGCAGTTCTTC. The chain recombines TRBV4-2 with TRBJ2-1; the D gene is possibly TRBD2 (6 bases). Germline V lookup: CDR1 LGHNA, CDR2 YNFKEQ. V was clipped by 1 base and J by 4 bases, with 17 bases between them. The CDR3 is made up of 17 amino acids.

The chain employs TRBV12-3 or TRBV12-4 and TRBJ1-1; D gene uncertain. Trimming left V 3 bases short and J 6 bases short, with 11 bases between. CDR3 length equals 13 residues. The CDR3 here is CASSFDIIAEAFF. CDR3 nucleotide sequence: TGTGCCAGCAGTTTCGACATCATCGCTGAAGCTTTCTTT.

CDR3 loop: CASRRRGTGSEKLFF. Here the CDR3 DNA reads TGTGCCAGCAGACGAAGGGGGACAGGGAGTGAAAAACTGTTTTTT. This sequence joins TRBV7-8 and TRBJ1-4; TRBD1 agrees at 9 bases. This CDR3 region has 15 residues. CDR1 SGHVS and CDR2 FQNEAQ come from the germline V gene. Trimming took 6 bases from V and 7 from J; bases not matched to a gene: 9.

The chain recombines TRBV4-2 with TRBJ2-7; the match to TRBD1 covers 8 bases. V shed 0 bases and J 4 bases; nucleotides not matched to a gene: 5. Germline V gene data show CDR1 as LGHNA and CDR2 as YNFKEQ. This CDR3 contains 15 residues. The CDR3 protein is CASSQEPGGWYEQYF. For the CDR3, the DNA is TGTGCCAGCAGCCAAGAGCCAGGGGGCTGGTACGAGCAGTACTTC.

This clone was seen just once. V gene TRBV19 combines with J gene TRBJ1-1; D may be TRBD1 (6 bases). V lost 6 bases, J lost 6 bases, and 17 bases lay in between. Germline values: CDR1 LNHDA, CDR2 SQIVND (reference sequence). The CDR3 contains 14 residues. The CDR3 sequence is CASRMTRDTAEAFF. Here the CDR3 DNA reads TGTGCCAGTAGGATGACCCGGGACACCGCTGAAGCTTTCTTT.

CDR3 sequence: CASSRRLNNEQFF. Here the CDR3 DNA reads TGTGCCAGCAGCCGTCGTCTTAACAATGAGCAGTTCTTC. This chain links TRBV7-2 with TRBJ2-1; D is ambiguous. CDR3 size: 13 residues. Germline lookup yields CDR1 SGHTA and CDR2 FQGNSA. Trimming took 5 bases from V and 5 from J, leaving 10 bases between them.